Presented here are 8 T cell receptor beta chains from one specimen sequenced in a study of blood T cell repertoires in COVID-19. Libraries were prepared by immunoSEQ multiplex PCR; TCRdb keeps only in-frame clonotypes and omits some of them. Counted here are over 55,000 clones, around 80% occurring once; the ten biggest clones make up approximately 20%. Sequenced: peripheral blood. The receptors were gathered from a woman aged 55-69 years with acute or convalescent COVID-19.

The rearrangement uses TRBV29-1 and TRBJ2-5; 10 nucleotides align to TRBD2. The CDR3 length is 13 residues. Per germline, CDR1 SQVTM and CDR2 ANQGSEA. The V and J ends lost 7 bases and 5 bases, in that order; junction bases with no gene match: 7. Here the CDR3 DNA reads TGCAGCGCCTCCCCTAGCGGGGGCGAGACCCAGTACTTC. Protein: CSASPSGGETQYF.

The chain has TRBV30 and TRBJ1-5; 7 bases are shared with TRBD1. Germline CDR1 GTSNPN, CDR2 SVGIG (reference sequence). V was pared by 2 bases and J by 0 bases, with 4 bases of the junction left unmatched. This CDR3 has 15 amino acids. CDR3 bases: TGTGCCTGGAGTTTGACAGGGACTAGCAATCAGCCCCAGCATTTT. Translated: CAWSLTGTSNQPQHF.

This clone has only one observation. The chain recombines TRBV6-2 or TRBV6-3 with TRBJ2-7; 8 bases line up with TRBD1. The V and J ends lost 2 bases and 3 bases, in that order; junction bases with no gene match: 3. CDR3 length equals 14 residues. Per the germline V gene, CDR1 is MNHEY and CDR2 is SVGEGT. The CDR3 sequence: CASSYPGGYYEQYF. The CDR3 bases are TGTGCCAGCAGTTACCCAGGGGGCTACTACGAGCAGTACTTC.

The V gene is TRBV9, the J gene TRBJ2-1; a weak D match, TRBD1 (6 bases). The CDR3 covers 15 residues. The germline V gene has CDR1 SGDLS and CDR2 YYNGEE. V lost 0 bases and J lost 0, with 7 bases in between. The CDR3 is CASSVGGGSYNEQFF. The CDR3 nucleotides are TGTGCCAGCAGCGTAGGAGGGGGCTCCTACAATGAGCAGTTCTTC. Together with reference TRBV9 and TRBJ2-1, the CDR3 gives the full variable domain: DSGVTQTPKHLITATGQRVTLRCSPRSGDLSVYWYQQSLDQGLQFLIQYYNGEERAKGNILERFSAQQFPDLHSELNLSSLELGDSALYFCASSVGGGSYNEQFFGPGTRLTVL.

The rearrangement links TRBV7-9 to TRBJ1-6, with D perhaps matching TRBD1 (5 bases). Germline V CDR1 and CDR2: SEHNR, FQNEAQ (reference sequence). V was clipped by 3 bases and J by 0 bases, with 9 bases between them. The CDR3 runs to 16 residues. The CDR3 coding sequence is TGTGCCAGCAGCTTGGGGGGGAACTCCTATAATTCACCCCTCCACTTT. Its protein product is CASSLGGNSYNSPLHF.

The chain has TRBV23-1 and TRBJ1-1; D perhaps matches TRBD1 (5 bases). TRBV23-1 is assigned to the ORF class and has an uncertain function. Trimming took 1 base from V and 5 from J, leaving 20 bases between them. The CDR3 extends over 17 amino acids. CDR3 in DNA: TGCGCCAGCAGTCAATTCCGGCGGGGGAGAAGGGGAACTGAAGCTTTCTTT. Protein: CASSQFRRGRRGTEAFF.

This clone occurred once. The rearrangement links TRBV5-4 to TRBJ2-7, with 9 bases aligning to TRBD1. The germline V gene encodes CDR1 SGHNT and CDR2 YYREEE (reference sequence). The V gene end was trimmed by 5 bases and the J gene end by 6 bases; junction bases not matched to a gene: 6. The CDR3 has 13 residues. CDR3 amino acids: CASRQSDRGEQYF. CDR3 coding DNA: TGTGCCAGCAGACAATCGGACAGGGGCGAGCAGTACTTC.

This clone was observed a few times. The chain's CDR3 is CASSLAPATGELFF. For the CDR3, the DNA is TGTGCCAGCAGTTTGGCCCCCGCCACCGGGGAGCTGTTTTTT. The chain has TRBV27 and TRBJ2-2; D is unclear. CDR3 length: 14 residues. V was pared by 3 bases and J by 4 bases, with 9 bases between. In germline, CDR1 is MNHEY, CDR2 SMNVEV (reference sequence).